This T cell receptor beta chain came from a study of T cells in Graves' hyperthyroidism and ophthalmopathy. General study results and limits: Most expanded thyroid clonotypes above 0.001 recurred in blood.

Turning to this clonotype: Its antigen is not known.

Investigators excluded patients with uncontrolled infection, other autoimmune disease, pregnancy or lactation. RNA transcripts provided the source from which TCR beta CDR3 regions were amplified. TCR CDR3 underwent first-round RT-PCR with the HTBI primer set. MiXCR was run by TCRdb on the multiplex PCR reads, yielding one entry per CDR3 protein. The data show over 250,000 distinct CDR3 sequences, roughly an eighth seen once. The CDR3 length is 14 residues. Per germline, CDR1 SGDLS and CDR2 YYNGEE. The trim removed 3 bases at V and 4 bases at J, leaving 6 bases unmatched. V and J are TRBV9 and TRBJ1-2; 7 positions match TRBD1. The sample consisted of blood. This sequence was found in a woman in her forties with Graves' ophthalmopathy. This chain's CDR3 is CASSGDSPFYGYTF. The DNA for the CDR3 is TGTGCCAGCAGCGGGGACAGCCCGTTCTATGGCTACACCTTC.